This TCR beta chain was retrieved from a study of blood T cell repertoires in COVID-19. Trimming pared 2 bases from V and 9 bases from J, leaving 11 bases between. Germline V CDR1 and CDR2: SGHTA, FQGTGA. This CDR3 is built from 13 residues. In the study's own analysis: Estimation of nucleated cell counts was performed using reference gene primer amplification. Method: immunoSEQ multiplex PCR; TCRdb's copy keeps in-frame clones and lacks some. D and trimming come from the DNA, and the V and J calls and clone size come from that table. The repertoire consists of 110,000 or so clones, with over 75% occurring once and the leading ten covering roughly 8.9%. This clone appeared a single time.

The clonotype was recovered from a woman in her 70s who had recovered from COVID-19. The source material was peripheral blood. The rearrangement uses TRBV7-3 and TRBJ1-3, with D possibly TRBD1 on 6 matching bases. The CDR3 DNA sequence: TGTGCCAGCAGCTTAGCCCAGGGGACCACCATATATTTT. Amino acid sequence: CASSLAQGTTIYF.